This T cell receptor beta chain was captured in a study of shared clonotypes between healthy human individuals (dated by TCRdb to 2020 to 2021). With regard to the full study: Three men and a couple of women, aged 18 to 49 years, made up the cohort. Leukapheresis yielded between about 0.85 and 9.5 billion PBMCs per donor. Blood TCR repertoires of five healthy adults were deeply sequenced to estimate repertoire size and the extent of clonotype sharing between individuals. Libraries were prepared and TCR repertoires were sequenced by different laboratories using diverse techniques, in order to increase sequencing depth and limit assay-specific biases. Per donor, three plates each were used for CD4 naive and CD4 memory, two for CD8 naive, and one for CD8 memory. The paper's findings and limits, for the study overall: Based on pairwise subsampling, the degree of clonotype sharing among donors was expected to be affected by sequencing depth. Sampling was restricted to blood, and TCR repertoires in tissue are likely to differ from TCR repertoires in blood. Across four donors, roughly 5.4% of naive CD4, roughly 3.4% of naive CD8, under 2.5% of memory CD4, and 0.4% of memory CD8 clonotypes were shared. The genetic and exposure-history diversity represented was limited by the small number of donors. Incomplete sequencing was indicated by rarefaction of sorted-subset datasets, despite the large sequencing depth. Naive subsets generally had larger estimated clonotype richness than memory subsets did. Compared with non-shared clonotypes, the clonotypes found in all four sorted-subset donors had higher generation probabilities.

The germline V gene supplies CDR1 SGHDT and CDR2 YYEEEE. Trimming removed 1 base from V and 6 bases from J, leaving 8 bases between the germline ends. CDR3 length: 12 amino acids, cysteine to phenylalanine. The DNA shown is the 36-base CDR3, in frame from base 1. Using the deep immunoSEQ assay, TCR CDR3 regions were amplified from genomic DNA by multiplex PCR. Extracted genomic DNA from each cell subset was distributed evenly across all wells of several immunoSEQ 96-well plates, and each plate was treated as a replicate. Each replicate PCR for sorted subsets received roughly 0.2 ug genomic DNA, equal to about 30,000 T cell genomes. Purified libraries were quantified with a Qubit 3.0 fluorometer, sized on a Bioanalyzer 2100, and re-quantified with the KAPA Library Quantification kit. A separate single-read 150-cycle Illumina NextSeq 550 flow cell was used to sequence each immunoSEQ 96-well plate. For the original study's pipeline: Because the immunoSEQ output held only junctional sequences and lacked quality scores, the filtering could not match the filtering applied to full-length reads. To assign V/J genes and CDR3, sequences were annotated against IMGT germline references using PyIR, a Python wrapper for IgBLAST v1.9. Reads with weak V/J assignments (E-value above 1e-6), missing CDR3, stop codons, out-of-frame junctions, or ambiguous translated residues were removed. V3J clonotypes were defined as sequences sharing an identical inferred V gene, J gene, and CDR3 amino acid sequence. The percentage overlap between two repertoires was calculated by dividing the number of shared unique clonotypes by the size of the smaller repertoire. Repertoire richness was assessed with RTK rarefaction, the Chao1 estimator, and Recon v2.1 estimates of unobserved clonotypes. OLGA was used to compute generation probabilities for all TCRbeta clonotypes that the gDNA method yielded from a handful of donors. TCRdb took over this immuneACCESS table, retaining in-frame rearrangements with V and J assigned. Such tables are incomplete; in checked studies, under half of the missing clones stem from an unresolved V gene, and the remainder is unexplained. From that table come the V and J calls and clone size; the DNA was used to work out D and trimming. Present in this sample are some 740,000 clones, over 90% of which were seen just once. Around 24% of the sample is in the top ten clones.

For the CD8 naive samples, CD45RO-negative cells were positively selected for CCR7, yielding a CD45RA+CCR7+ population from which TemRA cells were excluded. Healthy HIV-negative adults with no recently reported acute infections or vaccinations were included as donors. Only Caucasian adults living in Nashville, Tennessee, USA were represented among the donors. Blood was collected by leukapheresis, and PBMCs were isolated by Ficoll-Histopaque density gradient centrifugation and then cryopreserved in liquid nitrogen vapor phase. Analytical flow cytometry was used to check the purity and quantity of each magnetically sorted T cell population. From each sorted fraction, genomic DNA was isolated and quantified by UV absorbance on a Nanodrop 2000c. A remark on this clone: No antigen is known for it. No base quality values were provided; no much bigger clone lies one nucleotide off.

The chain joins TRBV5-6 to TRBJ2-7, with the identity of the D gene unclear. This sequence originates from a man aged 25-45 years in good health. The sequenced sample consisted of naive CD8+ T cells sorted from blood. This specimen's cell subset or site label, per the study, means: CD45RA+CCR7+. The CDR3 region reads CASSLRIREQYF. The nucleotide sequence is TGTGCCAGCAGCTTGAGGATTCGCGAGCAGTACTTC.